The 27 T cell receptor beta chains given below trace back to one sample, sequenced in a study of T cell clonotyping in hematopoietic cell transplantation (dated by TCRdb to about 2021). The library relied on the immunoSEQ multiplex PCR assay. The immuneACCESS repertoire file appears here via TCRdb, limited to in-frame rearrangements. These files lack a portion of the clones; in checked studies, under half of the deficit traces to unresolved V genes, and the cause of the others is not known. The sample data list several thousand clones, and approximately 90% of these were observed just once. Around 6.4% of the sample is held by the ten biggest clonotypes. The time point label corresponds to: 100 days after allo-HCT. The sequenced sample was peripheral blood mononuclear cells, obtained 100 days after allogeneic stem cell transplant. These TCRs come from a female patient aged 35-55 years who had an allogeneic stem cell transplant from a related donor, so the T cells may come from the graft donor. Some clones in this sample may be carry-over from other donors' samples.

This sequence joins TRBV27 and TRBJ1-2, with a possible D match to TRBD1 (5 bases). The CDR3 has 14 amino acids. The ends were cut back, 6 bases at V and 2 bases at J, with 13 bases in the middle. Looked up from germline, CDR1 is MNHEY and CDR2 is SMNVEV (reference sequence). CDR3 region: CASRRQLGNYGYTF. CDR3 in DNA: TGTGCCAGCAGGAGACAGCTAGGAAACTATGGCTACACCTTC.

The sample holds one count of this clone. This chain links TRBV1 with TRBJ1-3; TRBD1, the table's D call, lacks a check against the DNA. TRBV1 is labeled a pseudogene. CDR3 length: 18 amino acids. CDR3 sequence (DNA): TGCACCAGCAGCCAAGTAGACGTATTGGACATCTCTGGAAACACCATATATTTT. Its protein product is CTSSQVDVLDISGNTIYF.

This chain joins TRBV2 and TRBJ2-7; 9 bases are a match to TRBD1. Trimming removed 5 bases from V and 1 base from J; junction bases left unmatched: 6. Germline assignment: CDR1 SNHLY and CDR2 FYNNEI. The length of the CDR3 is 15 residues. CDR3 residues: CASSQTGGGSYEQYF. The CDR3 DNA follows: TGTGCCAGCAGTCAGACAGGGGGGGGTTCCTACGAGCAGTACTTC.

This clone has only one observation. The rearrangement joins TRBV6-1 to TRBJ1-4; 7 nucleotides line up with TRBD1. V gave up 3 bases and J gave up 7 bases; unmatched junction bases: 8. Germline CDR1 reads MNHNS; CDR2 reads SASEGT. This CDR3 has 15 amino acids. This chain's CDR3 is CASSDIQGRGEKLFF. As DNA, the CDR3 is TGTGCCAGCAGTGATATACAGGGGAGGGGTGAAAAACTGTTTTTT.

This chain links TRBV6-5 with TRBJ2-1; TRBD1 agrees at 9 bases. V was pared by 1 base and J by 5 bases, with 6 bases of the junction left unmatched. Germline-derived CDR1 and CDR2 are MNHEY and SVGAGI. CDR3 length equals 16 residues. The CDR3 loop reads CASSYLGQGVHNEQFF. For the CDR3, the DNA is TGTGCCAGCAGTTACTTGGGACAGGGAGTCCACAATGAGCAGTTCTTC.

DNA of the CDR3: TGCGCCAGCAGCTTGGGCAACAGGGCTAGTGAGCAGTACTTC. Translating gives CASSLGNRASEQYF. J is TRBJ2-7 and V is TRBV5-1, with D possibly TRBD1 on 6 matching bases. The V and J ends lost 0 bases and 7 bases respectively, with 14 bases between them. The CDR3 runs 14 residues. CDR1 SGHRS and CDR2 YFSETQ come from the germline V gene.

The CDR3: CASSLVGSGTEAFF. The CDR3 DNA is TGTGCCAGCAGCTTAGTAGGGAGCGGCACTGAAGCTTTCTTT. The rearrangement links TRBV7-2 to TRBJ1-1; D remains ambiguous. Germline V gene sequence: CDR1 SGHTA, CDR2 FQGNSA. The ends were cut back, 1 base at V and 4 bases at J, with 10 bases in the middle. This CDR3 comprises 14 residues. Full variable domain (outside the CDR3, taken from reference TRBV7-2 and TRBJ1-1): GAGVSQSPSNKVTEKGKDVELRCDPISGHTALYWYRQSLGQGLEFLIYFQGNSAPDKSGLPSDRFSAERTGGSVSTLTIQRTQQEDSAVYLCASSLVGSGTEAFFGQGTRLTVV.

The rearrangement uses TRBV7-2 and TRBJ2-7; no firm D call. CDR3 length: 11 amino acids. The germline gives CDR1 SGHTA, CDR2 FQGNSA. Trimming removed 4 bases at V and 3 bases at J, with 4 bases between. The CDR3 DNA is TGTGCCAGCAGCTCCTACTACGAGCAGTACTTC. It translates to CASSSYYEQYF.

V is TRBV6-5 and J is TRBJ2-7; the match to TRBD2 covers 9 bases. The CDR3 totals 15 residues. Unmatched junction bases numbered 4, after V lost 2 bases and J lost 2 bases. Germline V gene data show CDR1 as MNHEY and CDR2 as SVGAGI. The CDR3 reads CASSYILAGPYEQYF. The CDR3 DNA follows: TGTGCCAGCAGTTACATACTAGCGGGCCCCTACGAGCAGTACTTC.

V usage is TRBV7-9 and J usage is TRBJ2-7; D unresolved. Per germline, CDR1 SEHNR and CDR2 FQNEAQ (reference sequence). V was pared by 5 bases and J by 3 bases, with 5 bases between. This CDR3 region has 11 residues. The DNA of the CDR3 is TGTGCCAGCAGCGGTAACTACGAGCAGTACTTC. Amino acid sequence: CASSGNYEQYF.

This clone came up once. The chain employs TRBV29-1 and TRBJ1-1; 7 bases are shared with TRBD1. The CDR3 has 14 amino acids. Germline trimming cut 5 bases from V and 5 bases from J; bases unmatched to any gene: 11. The germline gives CDR1 SQVTM, CDR2 ANQGSEA. This CDR3 is CSVTLTGDGTEAFF. As DNA, the CDR3 is TGCAGCGTTACCCTAACAGGGGATGGGACTGAAGCTTTCTTT.

The chain combines TRBV7-9 with TRBJ2-6; TRBD1 matches at 9 bases. The CDR3 runs 19 residues. Per the germline V gene, CDR1 is SEHNR and CDR2 is FQNEAQ (reference sequence). After removal of 5 bases from V and 0 bases from J, the junction contained 11 bases not matched to a gene. The CDR3, as DNA: TGTGCCAGCAGCCCACCCCCCGGGACAGGGAGCTCTGGGGCCAACGTCCTGACTTTC. Its protein is CASSPPPGTGSSGANVLTF.

The rearrangement joins TRBV16 to TRBJ2-5; D may match TRBD1 or TRBD2 (6 bases each). CDR3 size: 15 residues. V lost 4 bases and J lost 4, with 16 bases in between. Germline lookup yields CDR1 KGHSY and CDR2 FQNENV. The CDR3 sequence: CASSPSRGAGETQYF. The CDR3 DNA reads TGTGCCAGCAGCCCCTCGAGGGGGGCCGGAGAGACCCAGTACTTC.

In its sample, this clone was seen once. The chain joins TRBV7-6 to TRBJ1-1, with 7 nucleotides matching TRBD1. This CDR3 has 15 amino acids. V lost 3 bases, J lost 0 bases, and 4 bases stayed unmatched. CDR1 is SGHVS, CDR2 FNYEAQ, per germline. The CDR3: CASSFETGLNTEAFF. Here the CDR3 DNA reads TGTGCCAGCAGCTTCGAGACAGGGTTGAACACTGAAGCTTTCTTT.

The chain combines TRBV5-6 with TRBJ2-7, with 8 positions matching TRBD1. CDR3 length equals 15 residues. The germline CDR1 and CDR2 sequences are SGHDT and YYEEEE. Germline trimming cut 4 bases from V and 4 bases from J; bases unmatched to any gene: 10. CDR3 DNA sequence: TGTGCCAGCAGCAGGGGGTTAACAGGGGGTTACGAGCAGTACTTC. Translated: CASSRGLTGGYEQYF. The variable domain in full, with the rest retrieved from reference TRBV5-6 and TRBJ2-7, is DAGVTQSPTHLIKTRGQQVTLRCSPKSGHDTVSWYQQALGQGPQFIFQYYEEEERQRGNFPDRFSGHQFPNYSSELNVNALLLGDSALYLCASSRGLTGGYEQYFGPGTRLTVT.

This sequence joins TRBV2 and TRBJ2-7, with D hard to call. This CDR3 region has 14 residues. Germline V gene sequence: CDR1 SNHLY, CDR2 FYNNEI. Deletions cut 3 bases from V and 2 bases from J, with 11 bases between. For the CDR3, the DNA is TGTGCCAGCAGTGAGGCCTATTTCACCTACGAGCAGTACTTC. This gives the protein CASSEAYFTYEQYF.

This clone has only a few counts. V gene TRBV30 combines with J gene TRBJ2-3, with 7 bases fitting TRBD2. V trimming: 2 bases; J trimming: 2 bases; junction bases outside the gene matches: 7. Germline V gene data show CDR1 as GTSNPN and CDR2 as SVGIG (reference sequence). The CDR3 length is 15 residues. The CDR3 nucleotides read TGTGCCTGGAGTAGCCTAGCGGACGACACAGATACGCAGTATTTT. It translates to CAWSSLADDTDTQYF.

The chain has TRBV7-9 and TRBJ2-5, with a tentative D call TRBD2 (7 bases). The CDR3 runs to 14 residues. CDR1 is SEHNR and CDR2 is FQNEAQ in the germline V gene (reference sequence). V shed 0 bases and J shed 5 bases, with 10 bases lying between them. CDR3 region: CASSLAGRGETQYF. The CDR3 DNA follows: TGTGCCAGCAGCTTAGCGGGGAGGGGGGAGACCCAGTACTTC.

This clone was counted a single time. This rearrangement joins TRBV19 to TRBJ1-2; no firm D call. The V gene's germline CDR1 is LNHDA and CDR2 SQIVND (reference sequence). The CDR3 is 14 residues long. The V end lost 6 bases, the J end lost 6 bases, and 17 bases lay between the germline ends. CDR3 amino acids: CASSPPGEWDGYTF. Here the CDR3 DNA reads TGTGCCAGTAGCCCCCCCGGGGAGTGGGATGGCTACACCTTC.

This chain joins TRBV7-2 and TRBJ1-3, with 8 bases lining up with TRBD1. The CDR3 totals 15 residues. The V gene end was trimmed by 3 bases and the J gene end by 4 bases; junction bases not matched to a gene: 5. CDR1 SGHTA and CDR2 FQGNSA come from the germline V gene. This CDR3 reads CASSLQGAGGNTIYF. In nucleotides, the CDR3 is TGTGCCAGCAGCTTGCAGGGGGCGGGCGGAAACACCATATATTTT. Full variable domain (outside the CDR3, taken from reference TRBV7-2 and TRBJ1-3): GAGVSQSPSNKVTEKGKDVELRCDPISGHTALYWYRQSLGQGLEFLIYFQGNSAPDKSGLPSDRFSAERTGGSVSTLTIQRTQQEDSAVYLCASSLQGAGGNTIYFGEGSWLTVV.

This clone was counted a single time. The gene calls are TRBV28 and TRBJ2-3, with 7 bases fitting TRBD2. The germline V gene encodes CDR1 MDHEN and CDR2 SYDVKM. CDR3 length equals 12 residues. V gave up 4 bases and J gave up 10 bases; unmatched junction bases: 5. The CDR3 region has the DNA TGTGCCAGCAGTTCGCGACTAGCCGCGCAGTATTTT. This gives the protein CASSSRLAAQYF.

The CDR3 DNA is TGCAGCGCAGAAACAGGGTTATTGGACACCGGGGAGCTGTTTTTT. Protein sequence: CSAETGLLDTGELFF. The genes are TRBV29-1 and TRBJ2-2, with D tentatively TRBD1 (6 bases). V shed 7 bases and J shed 3 bases, with 18 bases lying between them. The V gene's germline CDR1 is SQVTM and CDR2 ANQGSEA. This CDR3 is built from 15 residues.

This clone has just one count. The CDR3 nucleotides read TGTGCCAGCAGTTACGCGGGCCTCAATCAGCCCCAGCATTTT. It specifies CASSYAGLNQPQHF. The chain carries TRBV6-5 and TRBJ1-5, with unresolved D. Germline values: CDR1 MNHEY, CDR2 SVGAGI. Trimming removed 2 bases at V and 3 bases at J, with 8 bases between. This CDR3 contains 14 residues.

J is TRBJ2-5 and V is TRBV7-9, with 7 nucleotides matching TRBD2. The V gene's germline CDR1 is SEHNR and CDR2 FQNEAQ (reference sequence). The CDR3 has 13 amino acids. With 4 bases clipped from V and 4 bases from J, the junction kept 3 bases outside the gene matches. This CDR3 is CASSSSGGETQYF. Written as DNA, the CDR3 is TGTGCCAGCAGCTCATCGGGGGGAGAGACCCAGTACTTC.

The V and J genes are TRBV4-2 and TRBJ2-4; TRBD2 agrees at 13 bases. With V trimmed by 6 bases and J by 1 base, 6 bases remained unmatched. Germline V lookup: CDR1 LGHNA, CDR2 YNFKEQ. The CDR3 has 17 residues. The CDR3 DNA reads TGTGCCAGCAGTACTAGCGGGAGGGCCGGGGCCAAAAACATTCAGTACTTC. This encodes CASSTSGRAGAKNIQYF.

The chain is built from TRBV2 and TRBJ2-7; D uncertain. The CDR3 spans 15 residues. The V gene lost 4 bases and the J gene lost 2 bases, with 15 bases spanning the gap. Germline CDR1 and CDR2: SNHLY and FYNNEI. The CDR3 nucleotides read TGTGCCAGCAGTGTAAGAGAGGTCCCGCCCTACGAGCAGTACTTC. Translated: CASSVREVPPYEQYF.

The chain couples TRBV6-1 to TRBJ1-2; 9 bases map to TRBD1. V dropped 4 bases and J dropped 8; count of bases not matched to a gene: 5. The CDR3 has 13 amino acids. From germline, CDR1 is MNHNS and CDR2 SASEGT. CDR3 region: CASSADRGGGYTF. The CDR3 DNA reads TGTGCCAGCAGTGCCGACAGGGGGGGAGGCTACACCTTC.